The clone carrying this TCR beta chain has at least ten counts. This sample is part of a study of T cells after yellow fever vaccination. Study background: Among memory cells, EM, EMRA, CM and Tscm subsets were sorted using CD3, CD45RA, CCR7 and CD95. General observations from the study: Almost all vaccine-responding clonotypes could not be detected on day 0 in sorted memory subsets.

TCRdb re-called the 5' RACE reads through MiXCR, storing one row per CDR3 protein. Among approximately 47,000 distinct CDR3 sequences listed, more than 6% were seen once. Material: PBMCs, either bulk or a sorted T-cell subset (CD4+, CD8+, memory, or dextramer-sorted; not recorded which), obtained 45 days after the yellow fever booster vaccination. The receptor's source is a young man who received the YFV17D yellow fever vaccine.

CDR3 bases: TGTGCCAGCAGTCGATTCCAGGGAAATACTGAAGCTTTCTTT. As protein: CASSRFQGNTEAFF. This chain links TRBV12-3 or TRBV12-4 with TRBJ1-1; weak D call: TRBD1 (5 bases). This CDR3 is built from 14 residues. Trimming removed 5 bases at V and 5 bases at J, with 15 bases between.